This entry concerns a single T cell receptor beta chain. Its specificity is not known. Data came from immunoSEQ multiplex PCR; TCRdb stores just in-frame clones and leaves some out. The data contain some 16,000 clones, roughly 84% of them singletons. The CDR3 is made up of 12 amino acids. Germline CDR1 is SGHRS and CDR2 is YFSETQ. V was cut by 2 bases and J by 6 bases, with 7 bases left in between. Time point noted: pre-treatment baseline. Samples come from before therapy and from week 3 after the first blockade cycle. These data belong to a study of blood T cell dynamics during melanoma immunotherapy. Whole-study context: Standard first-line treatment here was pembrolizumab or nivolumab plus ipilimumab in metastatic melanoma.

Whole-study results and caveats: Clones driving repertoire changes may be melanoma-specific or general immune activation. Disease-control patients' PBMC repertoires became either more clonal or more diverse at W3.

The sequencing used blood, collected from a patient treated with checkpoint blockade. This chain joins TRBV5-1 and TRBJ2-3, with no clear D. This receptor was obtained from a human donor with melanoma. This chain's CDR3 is CASSFLRDTQYF. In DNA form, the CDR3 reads TGCGCCAGCAGCTTCTTAAGGGATACGCAGTATTTT.